A selection of T cell receptor beta chains follows, all from one sample in a study of immune characterization of retroperitoneal liposarcoma. Each CDR3 protein is one row after TCRdb ran MiXCR on the PCR reads. This sample has a few thousand distinct CDR3 sequences; 45% to 50% occur once, and the top ten carry around 50%. What was sequenced was tumor tissue. These receptors originate from a female donor with retroperitoneal liposarcoma. Both conserved end residues are trimmed from each CDR3. The D gene is left open where the match is weak.

v_call: TRBV7-2; d_call: TRBD1; j_call: .; cdr3_aa: ASSPTGGKETQY
v_call: TRBV7-2; d_call: TRBD2; j_call: TRBJ2-3; cdr3_aa: ASRLQAGGPDTQY
v_call: TRBV6-1; d_call: TRBD2; j_call: TRBJ2-3; cdr3_aa: ASSPLAGEPDTQY
v_call: TRBV6-6; d_call: .; j_call: TRBJ2-1; cdr3_aa: ASSYSLEGPKF
v_call: TRBV6-1; d_call: TRBD1; j_call: .; cdr3_aa: ASSPQHGTDQETQY
v_call: TRBV7-2; d_call: .; j_call: TRBJ2-3; cdr3_aa: ASTSTDTQY
v_call: TRBV6-6; d_call: .; j_call: TRBJ2-3; cdr3_aa: ASSYRGGLTDTQY
v_call: TRBV12-3/TRBV12-4; d_call: .; j_call: TRBJ2-3; cdr3_aa: ASSRLWGTDTQY
v_call: TRBV12-3/TRBV12-4; d_call: .; j_call: TRBJ2-1; cdr3_aa: ASTPAGQSSYNEQF
v_call: TRBV6-5; d_call: TRBD2; j_call: TRBJ2-5; cdr3_aa: ASSYPAGEGQETQY
v_call: TRBV7-2; d_call: TRBD1; j_call: .; cdr3_aa: ASSITGTEETQY
v_call: TRBV6-1; d_call: TRBD2; j_call: .; cdr3_aa: ASRETAGARKTQY
v_call: TRBV10-1; d_call: .; j_call: TRBJ2-3; cdr3_aa: ASGEGTDTQY
v_call: TRBV6-1; d_call: .; j_call: TRBJ2-2; cdr3_aa: ASSESQATGELF
v_call: TRBV12-3/TRBV12-4; d_call: TRBD2; j_call: TRBJ2-7; cdr3_aa: ASSSSGTSYEQY
v_call: TRBV6-1; d_call: TRBD1; j_call: TRBJ2-1; cdr3_aa: ASSSGGQGSGETQF
v_call: TRBV6-1; d_call: TRBD2; j_call: .; cdr3_aa: ASSAGTSGLFNEQF
v_call: TRBV7-3; d_call: .; j_call: TRBJ1-1; cdr3_aa: ASSWTRVDTEAF
v_call: TRBV12-3/TRBV12-4; d_call: TRBD2; j_call: TRBJ2-4; cdr3_aa: ASRGLSGGPGIQY
v_call: TRBV6-1; d_call: .; j_call: TRBJ2-1; cdr3_aa: ASSQSGQALGRRYEQF
v_call: TRBV12-3/TRBV12-4; d_call: .; j_call: TRBJ1-2; cdr3_aa: ASTRTAYGYT
v_call: TRBV6-4; d_call: TRBD1; j_call: TRBJ2-3; cdr3_aa: ASSDGTGGTDTQY
v_call: TRBV6-1; d_call: TRBD1; j_call: TRBJ2-7; cdr3_aa: ASSEIGQGSYEQY
v_call: TRBV7-6; d_call: .; j_call: TRBJ2-1; cdr3_aa: ASSLDAAESYRYEQF
v_call: TRBV10-1; d_call: TRBD2; j_call: TRBJ2-7; cdr3_aa: ASSPSGSGEQY
v_call: TRBV7-6; d_call: TRBD2; j_call: TRBJ2-3; cdr3_aa: ASSLGGGGGSTDTQY
v_call: TRBV9; d_call: .; j_call: TRBJ2-3; cdr3_aa: ASSVVDSFTDTQY
v_call: TRBV6-1; d_call: TRBD1; j_call: TRBJ2-1; cdr3_aa: ASGQGAWNEQF
v_call: TRBV6-1; d_call: .; j_call: TRBJ2-2; cdr3_aa: ASSDRLVTGELF
v_call: TRBV6-5; d_call: .; j_call: TRBJ2-1; cdr3_aa: ASSSGTDYNEQF
v_call: TRBV6-6; d_call: .; j_call: TRBJ2-5; cdr3_aa: ASSYLRAVETQY
v_call: TRBV6-5; d_call: .; j_call: TRBJ1-4; cdr3_aa: ASGRGRSNEKLF
v_call: TRBV12-3/TRBV12-4; d_call: .; j_call: TRBJ2-1; cdr3_aa: ASSQWGASASSYNEQF
v_call: TRBV11-2; d_call: .; j_call: TRBJ2-1; cdr3_aa: ASSLEGASYNEQF
v_call: TRBV11-2; d_call: .; j_call: TRBJ1-6; cdr3_aa: ASSLVPPGLAGTKQY
v_call: TRBV6-1; d_call: TRBD1; j_call: TRBJ2-2; cdr3_aa: ASSSDAGTANTGELF
v_call: TRBV6-6; d_call: TRBD2; j_call: .; cdr3_aa: ASSPGGGGVHEQF
v_call: TRBV27; d_call: TRBD2; j_call: .; cdr3_aa: ASSPGGSLETQY
v_call: TRBV7-8; d_call: .; j_call: TRBJ2-1; cdr3_aa: ASSARGGGAALY
v_call: TRBV4-1; d_call: .; j_call: TRBJ2-5; cdr3_aa: ASSQEQPVVGDEQY